The 31 T cell receptor beta chains reported below all come from one sample, sequenced in a study of OX40 agonist ivuxolimab in advanced cancers. Profiling relied on immunoSEQ multiplex PCR, and the TCRdb table lists in-frame clones only, not all of them. The sample includes 75,000 to 90,000 clones, about 90% of them seen just once. Material: CD4+ or CD8+ T cells sorted from blood, obtained in a trial of the OX40 agonist ivuxolimab. Every receptor here comes from an adult with an advanced solid tumor such as melanoma, head and neck, liver or kidney cancer.

The chain is built from TRBV7-9 and TRBJ2-1; D call uncertain. The ends were cut back, 4 bases at V and 10 bases at J, with 20 bases in the middle. Per germline, CDR1 SEHNR and CDR2 FQNEAQ (reference sequence). The CDR3 runs 15 residues. CDR3: CASSSGERVRGEQFF. CDR3 DNA sequence: TGTGCCAGCAGCTCCGGCGAACGCGTCCGTGGGGAGCAGTTCTTC.

J is TRBJ2-1 and V is TRBV21-1; TRBD2, the table's D call, was not compared with the DNA. TRBV21-1 represents a pseudogene. The CDR3 contains 15 residues. Here the CDR3 DNA reads TGTGCCAGCAGCACTCCCCGAAAAAGATTAGATGAGCAGTTCTTC. Protein: CASSTPRKRLDEQFF.

A word on this clone: The same CDR3 is also encoded by other DNA sequences in this sample. The chain has TRBV7-2 and TRBJ2-1; D is unresolved. Germline assignment: CDR1 SGHTA and CDR2 FQGNSA. V lost 4 bases to trimming and J lost 0 bases, with 10 bases between them. CDR3 length equals 15 residues. The CDR3 is CASSWSRSSYNEQFF. DNA of the CDR3: TGTGCCAGCAGCTGGAGCCGCAGCTCCTACAATGAGCAGTTCTTC. Together with reference TRBV7-2 and TRBJ2-1, the CDR3 gives the full variable domain: GAGVSQSPSNKVTEKGKDVELRCDPISGHTALYWYRQSLGQGLEFLIYFQGNSAPDKSGLPSDRFSAERTGGSVSTLTIQRTQQEDSAVYLCASSWSRSSYNEQFFGPGTRLTVL.

The V gene is TRBV28, the J gene TRBJ1-5, with D possibly being TRBD1 (6 bases). The CDR3 is 14 residues long. Germline values: CDR1 MDHEN, CDR2 SYDVKM. V lost 5 bases, J lost 6 bases, and 14 bases lay in between. The CDR3 reads CASSAQGLGQPQHF. DNA of the CDR3: TGTGCCAGCAGTGCACAGGGATTGGGTCAGCCCCAGCATTTT.

The chain uses TRBV19 and TRBJ1-5, with D possibly matching TRBD1 (6 bases). V was cut by 4 bases and J by 9 bases, with 22 bases left in between. Per the germline V gene, CDR1 is LNHDA and CDR2 is SQIVND (reference sequence). This CDR3 has 16 residues. CDR3 nucleotides: TGTGCCAGTAGTACTAACGCGCCGGGACACCGGGGGCCCCAGCATTTT. Amino acids: CASSTNAPGHRGPQHF.

The chain employs TRBV11-1 and TRBJ2-7; D is unclear. The CDR3 spans 12 residues. The germline V gene encodes CDR1 SGHAT and CDR2 FQDESV (reference sequence). V was pared by 5 bases and J by 2 bases, with 7 bases between. CDR3 loop: CASSTEPYEQYF. The CDR3 DNA is TGTGCCAGCAGCACTGAGCCCTACGAGCAGTACTTC.

The rearrangement joins TRBV15 to TRBJ1-2; D is undetermined. Germline CDR1 and CDR2: LNHNV and YYDKDF (reference sequence). The CDR3 has 15 residues. Trimming took 0 bases from V and 6 from J, leaving 14 bases between them. In DNA form, the CDR3 reads TGTGCCACCAGCAGAGATCAGAAGAGGTTTAATGGCTACACCTTC. Residues: CATSRDQKRFNGYTF.

The chain uses TRBV6-5 and TRBJ2-1; D gene unclear. Germline-derived CDR1 and CDR2 are MNHEY and SVGAGI. The CDR3 totals 12 residues. Trimming removed 4 bases at V and 5 bases at J, with 6 bases between. The CDR3 bases are TGTGCCAGCAGTTTGACCAACAATGAGCAGTTCTTC. Protein: CASSLTNNEQFF.

This chain links TRBV28 with TRBJ2-1; the D gene is possibly TRBD2 (7 bases). The CDR3 extends over 13 amino acids. V was clipped by 5 bases and J by 5 bases, with 10 bases between them. Germline assignment: CDR1 MDHEN and CDR2 SYDVKM. This CDR3 is CASSPGGNNEQFF. For the CDR3, the DNA is TGTGCCAGCAGTCCGGGGGGCAACAATGAGCAGTTCTTC.

The rearrangement links TRBV9 to TRBJ1-2; D not certain. The CDR3 consists of 17 residues. With 0 bases removed from V and 3 bases from J, the gap between germline ends came to 18 bases. Germline lookup yields CDR1 SGDLS and CDR2 YYNGEE. The CDR3 sequence is CASSVATGPSGDYGYTF. CDR3 nucleotides: TGTGCCAGCAGCGTAGCTACGGGCCCATCAGGAGACTATGGCTACACCTTC.

The rearrangement joins TRBV5-6 to TRBJ2-3; 9 bases fit TRBD1. CDR3 length: 14 amino acids. Germline loops: CDR1 SGHDT, CDR2 YYEEEE. J lost 5 bases, V lost 5 bases, and 6 bases had no gene match. The CDR3 here is CASRPGQGQDTQYF. For the CDR3, the DNA is TGTGCCAGCAGACCGGGACAGGGTCAAGATACGCAGTATTTT.

The CDR3 loop reads CASRMGGTQYF. CDR3 DNA: TGTGCCAGCAGGATGGGGGGTACGCAGTATTTT. V and J are TRBV25-1 and TRBJ2-3; TRBD2 might be the D (6 bases). CDR1 MGHDK and CDR2 SYGVNS come from the germline V gene. This CDR3 spans 11 amino acids. Trimming took off 6 bases at V and 8 bases at J, with 9 bases between the two ends. Complete variable domain (other parts from reference TRBV25-1 and TRBJ2-3): EADIYQTPRYLVIGTGKKITLECSQTMGHDKMYWYQQDPGMELHLIHYSYGVNSTEKGDLSSESTVSRIRTEHFPLTLESARPSHTSQYLCASRMGGTQYFGPGTRLTVL.

This clone came up once. This sequence joins TRBV28 and TRBJ2-3; D unclear. Germline-derived CDR1 and CDR2 are MDHEN and SYDVKM. The CDR3 is 12 amino acids. V lost 3 bases to trimming and J lost 5 bases, with 6 bases between them. The CDR3 loop is CASSFWGDTQYF. CDR3 DNA: TGTGCCAGCAGTTTTTGGGGAGATACGCAGTATTTT.

The chain has TRBV27 and TRBJ1-4; D gene uncertain. V was clipped by 5 bases and J by 5 bases, with 12 bases between them. The CDR3 spans 14 residues. Per the germline V gene, CDR1 is MNHEY and CDR2 is SMNVEV (reference sequence). CDR3: CASSPNSGNEKLFF. CDR3 bases: TGTGCCAGCAGTCCGAACTCGGGGAATGAAAAACTGTTTTTT.

V usage is TRBV7-8 and J usage is TRBJ2-2; D ambiguous. The CDR3 sequence is 11 residues long. Germline V gives CDR1 SGHVS, CDR2 FQNEAQ. V gave up 2 bases and J gave up 6 bases, with 1 base separating them. CDR3 amino acids: CASSLSGELFF. CDR3 in DNA: TGTGCCAGCAGCTTATCCGGGGAGCTGTTTTTT.

The chain has TRBV6-6 and TRBJ1-1; D gene uncertain. Between the trimmed V and J ends, which lost 8 bases and 7 bases, there was a span of 8 bases. The CDR3 is made up of 10 amino acids. Germline lookup yields CDR1 MNHNY and CDR2 SVGAGI (reference sequence). The CDR3 protein is CASGNGEAFF. In DNA form, the CDR3 reads TGTGCCAGCGGGAATGGTGAAGCTTTCTTT.

The chain links TRBV15 to TRBJ1-1; D possibly corresponds to TRBD1 (5 bases). Trimming took off 4 bases at V and 4 bases at J, with 16 bases between the two ends. Germline CDR1 is LNHNV and CDR2 is YYDKDF (reference sequence). The CDR3 totals 15 residues. This chain's CDR3 is CATSKFTGGSTEAFF. DNA for the CDR3: TGTGCCACCAGCAAGTTTACTGGGGGTAGCACTGAAGCTTTCTTT. Filled out from reference TRBV15 and TRBJ1-1, the complete variable domain reads DAMVIQNPRYQVTQFGKPVTLSCSQTLNHNVMYWYQQKSSQAPKLLFHYYDKDFNNEADTPDNFQSRRPNTSFCFLDIRSPGLGDTAMYLCATSKFTGGSTEAFFGQGTRLTVV.

This rearrangement joins TRBV30 to TRBJ1-5; TRBD1 agrees at 9 bases. This CDR3 comprises 15 residues. Germline values: CDR1 GTSNPN, CDR2 SVGIG (reference sequence). Trimming cost V 0 bases and J 5 bases; bases outside gene matches: 5. In DNA, the CDR3 is TGTGCCTGGAGTGTAGAGGGACAGGGAGATCAGCCCCAGCATTTT. Translating it yields CAWSVEGQGDQPQHF.

The chain links TRBV4-2 to TRBJ2-7; 9 bases are shared with TRBD2. This CDR3 has 15 amino acids. Germline V CDR1 and CDR2: LGHNA, YNFKEQ. V was clipped by 2 bases and J by 1 base; unmatched bases: 3. CDR3 amino acids: CASSQIAGVSYEQYF. The CDR3 nucleotides are TGTGCCAGCAGCCAAATAGCGGGGGTTTCCTACGAGCAGTACTTC.

The rearrangement uses TRBV5-1 and TRBJ2-5, with 11 bases fitting TRBD1. J was trimmed by 5 bases and V by 4 bases; bases with no gene match: 10. The CDR3 loop spans 16 amino acids. CDR1 is SGHRS, CDR2 YFSETQ, per germline. The CDR3 region is CASSTGTGGAGETQYF. Written as DNA, the CDR3 is TGCGCCAGCAGCACCGGGACAGGGGGAGCGGGGGAGACCCAGTACTTC.

This chain links TRBV4-2 with TRBJ2-4; a possible D gene is TRBD2 (6 bases). The V end was cut by 3 bases, the J end by 8 bases, with 17 bases between. This CDR3 is built from 15 residues. Germline CDR1 LGHNA, CDR2 YNFKEQ. As DNA, the CDR3 is TGTGCCAGCAGCCAGGAGGGGACCCGAGGGGACATTCAGTACTTC. Encoded protein: CASSQEGTRGDIQYF.

V gene TRBV6-1 combines with J gene TRBJ2-1; D gene uncertain. CDR1 is MNHNS, CDR2 SASEGT, per germline. The CDR3 sequence is 13 residues long. Trimming left V 11 bases short and J 4 bases short, with 15 bases between. In DNA, the CDR3 is TGTGCCTCCGGCGGCCACACTTACAATGAGCAGTTCTTC. This codes for CASGGHTYNEQFF.

V is TRBV4-3 and J is TRBJ2-7, with a weak D call TRBD2 (6 bases). V gave up 0 bases and J gave up 2 bases, with 8 bases separating them. CDR1 LGHNA and CDR2 YSLEER come from the germline V gene. The CDR3 spans 14 residues. The CDR3 nucleotides read TGCGCCAGCAGCCAAGATTGGGGGGCCTACGAGCAGTACTTC. Translation gives CASSQDWGAYEQYF.

With respect to this clone: A read error may produce the germline difference seen at one junction end. This sequence joins TRBV27 and TRBJ1-5; D gene unclear. Germline loops: CDR1 MNHEY, CDR2 SMNVEV (reference sequence). The length of the CDR3 is 14 residues. In nucleotides, the CDR3 is TGTGCCACCAGTTTAAGGAATAGCAATCAGCCCCAGCATTTT. The encoded protein is CATSLRNSNQPQHF.

V and J are TRBV13 and TRBJ1-4; possible D gene TRBD1, 6 bases. Trimming pared 6 bases from V and 1 base from J, leaving 12 bases between. CDR3 length equals 15 residues. The germline CDR1 and CDR2 sequences are PRHDT and FYEKMQ (reference sequence). The CDR3 here is CASRSRGGTNEKLFF. The CDR3 DNA reads TGTGCCAGCAGATCCAGGGGTGGAACTAATGAAAAACTGTTTTTT.

The rearrangement joins TRBV13 to TRBJ1-2; D possibly corresponds to TRBD1 (5 bases). Trimming shortened V by 4 bases and J by 0 bases, and 9 bases separated the two germline ends. The CDR3 spans 14 residues. Per the germline V gene, CDR1 is PRHDT and CDR2 is FYEKMQ (reference sequence). Here the CDR3 reads CASSSEGPNYGYTF. The CDR3 DNA sequence: TGTGCCAGCAGCTCAGAGGGGCCTAACTATGGCTACACCTTC.

The chain joins TRBV5-6 to TRBJ1-4, with no clear D. Germline V lookup: CDR1 SGHDT, CDR2 YYEEEE. V lost 1 base, J lost 7 bases, and 11 bases lay in between. The CDR3 runs 14 residues. The CDR3 sequence is CASSLTSSTEKLFF. CDR3 coding DNA: TGTGCCAGCAGCTTGACCTCGTCAACTGAAAAACTGTTTTTT. Drawing the rest from reference TRBV5-6 and TRBJ1-4, the complete variable domain is DAGVTQSPTHLIKTRGQQVTLRCSPKSGHDTVSWYQQALGQGPQFIFQYYEEEERQRGNFPDRFSGHQFPNYSSELNVNALLLGDSALYLCASSLTSSTEKLFFGSGTQLSVL.

The rearrangement uses TRBV6-6 and TRBJ2-1; possibly TRBD2 for D (7 bases). CDR3 length equals 14 residues. Trimming took 5 bases from V and 6 from J, leaving 14 bases between them. Germline V gene sequence: CDR1 MNHNY, CDR2 SVGAGI (reference sequence). The CDR3 protein is CASSPGGAFNEQFF. For the CDR3, the DNA is TGTGCCAGCAGTCCTGGGGGGGCCTTCAATGAGCAGTTCTTC.

V usage is TRBV27 and J usage is TRBJ2-1, with D perhaps given as TRBD1 or TRBD2 (5 bases each). The CDR3 contains 15 residues. V gave up 3 bases and J gave up 2 bases, with 11 bases separating them. Germline V lookup: CDR1 MNHEY, CDR2 SMNVEV (reference sequence). In nucleotides, the CDR3 is TGTGCCAGCAGTTTTTACCGGGGCGCCTACAATGAGCAGTTCTTC. Amino acids: CASSFYRGAYNEQFF.

CDR3 coding DNA: TGCGCCAGCAGCCAACCAGGGGGGCTGGGCTATGGCTACACCTTC. It codes for CASSQPGGLGYGYTF. The rearrangement uses TRBV4-3 and TRBJ1-2; 7 nucleotides match TRBD1. Germline values: CDR1 LGHNA, CDR2 YSLEER. This CDR3 region has 15 residues. The V segment lost 2 bases and the J segment 4 bases; nucleotides outside the gene matches: 7.

The chain couples TRBV28 to TRBJ2-3, with TRBD2 matching over 8 bases. This CDR3 region has 13 residues. The germline V gene has CDR1 MDHEN and CDR2 SYDVKM. Trimming cost V 1 base and J 6 bases; bases outside gene matches: 0. The CDR3 DNA follows: TGTGCCAGCAGTTTATCGGGGGGGGATACGCAGTATTTT. It yields the protein CASSLSGGDTQYF.